The rows below give T cell receptor beta chains drawn from one sample of a study of cytomegalovirus exposure and HLA in healthy donors. This table comes from immunoSEQ multiplex PCR, and its TCRdb copy is limited to in-frame clones, with some not included. The profile shows 180,000 or so clones, 75% to 85% of them singletons. Sequenced: PBMCs. The source of these receptors is a man between 18 and 29 years old in good health and CMV-seronegative. CDR3s include the opening cysteine and the closing phenylalanine or tryptophan. The order of the fields is V gene, J gene, D gene, CDR3 protein, CDR3 DNA. D genes are given only for firm matches.

>TRBV9|TRBJ2-3|-
CASSPRSGADTQYF
TGTGCCAGCAGCCCCCGATCAGGGGCAGATACGCAGTATTTT
>TRBV7-8|TRBJ2-7|-
CASSLDQGPGVGYEQYF
TGTGCCAGCAGCTTAGATCAGGGGCCAGGTGTCGGCTACGAGCAGTACTTC
>TRBV5-1|TRBJ2-4|-
CASSPETAVFGAKNIQYF
TGCGCCAGCAGCCCGGAGACCGCCGTATTTGGGGCCAAAAACATTCAGTACTTC
>TRBV19|TRBJ2-2|TRBD2
CASSGGRGTGELFF
TGTGCCAGTAGTGGCGGGAGAGGCACCGGGGAGCTGTTTTTT
>TRBV7-2|TRBJ2-7|TRBD1
CASSGRSGTGGYEQYF
TGTGCCAGCAGCGGGCGGTCCGGGACAGGGGGATACGAGCAGTACTTC
>TRBV18|TRBJ2-1|TRBD1
CASSPLSGQGTGEQFF
TGTGCCAGCTCACCCTTAAGCGGACAGGGGACAGGGGAGCAGTTCTTC
>TRBV6-6|TRBJ1-5|TRBD1
CASSLQGGPNQPQHF
TGTGCCAGCAGCCTACAGGGGGGACCCAATCAGCCCCAGCATTTT
>TRBV6-1|TRBJ2-1|TRBD2
CASSVTSGRASEQFF
TGTGCCAGCAGTGTCACTAGCGGGAGGGCCAGTGAGCAGTTCTTC
>TRBV2|TRBJ2-7|TRBD1
CASSGQGGSYEQYF
TGTGCCAGCTCGGGACAGGGTGGCTCCTACGAGCAGTACTTC
>TRBV27|TRBJ2-7|TRBD2
CATQILAGGHHEQYF
TGTGCCACCCAAATCCTAGCGGGAGGGCACCACGAGCAGTACTTC
>TRBV10-3|TRBJ1-2|TRBD1
CAISESQGALYGYTF
TGTGCCATCAGTGAGTCGCAGGGGGCATTGTATGGCTACACCTTC
>TRBV11-2|TRBJ2-7|TRBD2
CASSLSSGRTYEQYF
TGTGCCAGCAGCTTATCTAGCGGGAGGACCTACGAGCAGTACTTC
>TRBV7-9|TRBJ2-7|TRBD1
CASSRTGSYEQYF
TGTGCCAGCAGCCGGACAGGATCGTACGAGCAGTACTTC
>TRBV7-6|TRBJ2-5|-
CASSLSSYQETQYF
TGTGCCAGCAGCTTATCGAGTTACCAAGAGACCCAGTACTTC
>TRBV7-2|TRBJ2-1|TRBD1
CASSPGTGVSREQFF
TGTGCCAGCAGCCCCGGGACAGGGGTGTCGCGAGAGCAGTTCTTC